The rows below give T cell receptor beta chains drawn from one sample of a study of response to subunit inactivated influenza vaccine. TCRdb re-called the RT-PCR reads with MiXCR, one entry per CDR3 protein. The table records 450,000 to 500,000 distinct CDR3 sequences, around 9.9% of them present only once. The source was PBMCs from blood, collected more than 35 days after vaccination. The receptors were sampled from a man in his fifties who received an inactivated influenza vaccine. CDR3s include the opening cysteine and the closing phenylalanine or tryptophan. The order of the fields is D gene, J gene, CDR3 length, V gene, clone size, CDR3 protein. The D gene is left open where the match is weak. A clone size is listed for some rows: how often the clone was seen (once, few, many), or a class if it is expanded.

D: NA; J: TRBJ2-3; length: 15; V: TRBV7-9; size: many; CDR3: CASSSRDGPTDTQYF
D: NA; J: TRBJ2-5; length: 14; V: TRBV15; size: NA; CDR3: CATSRVGGQETQYF
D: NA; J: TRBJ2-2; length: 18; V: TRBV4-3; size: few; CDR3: CASSQDLLAGRSTGELFF
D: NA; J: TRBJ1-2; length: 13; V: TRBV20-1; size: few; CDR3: CSASRVGSYGYTF
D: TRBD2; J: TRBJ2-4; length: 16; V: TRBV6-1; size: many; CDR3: CASSPGLAVAKNIQYF
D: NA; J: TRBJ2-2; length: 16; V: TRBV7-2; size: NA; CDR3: CASSLVTRSKAGELFF
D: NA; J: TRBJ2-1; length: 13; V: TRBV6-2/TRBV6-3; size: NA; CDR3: CASSGQSRNEQFF
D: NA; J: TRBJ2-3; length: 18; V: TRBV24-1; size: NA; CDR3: CATSDPTGFRSRTDTQYF
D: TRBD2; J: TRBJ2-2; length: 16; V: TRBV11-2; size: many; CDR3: CASSLGTSGNTGELFF
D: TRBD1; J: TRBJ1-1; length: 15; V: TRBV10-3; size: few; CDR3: CAISEGPGGNTEAFF
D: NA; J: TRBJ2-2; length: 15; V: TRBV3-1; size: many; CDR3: CASRQAGRNTGELFF
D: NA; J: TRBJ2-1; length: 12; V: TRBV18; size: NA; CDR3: CASSPQNNEQFF
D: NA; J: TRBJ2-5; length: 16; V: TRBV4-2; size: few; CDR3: CASSQGGAVGKETQYF
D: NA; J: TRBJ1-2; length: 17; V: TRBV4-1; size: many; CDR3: CASSQLLQGRGGEGYTF
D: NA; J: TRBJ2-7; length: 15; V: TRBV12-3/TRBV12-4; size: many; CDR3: CASSLAHRKLGEQYF
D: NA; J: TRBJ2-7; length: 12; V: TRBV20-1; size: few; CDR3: CSASPGPYEQYF
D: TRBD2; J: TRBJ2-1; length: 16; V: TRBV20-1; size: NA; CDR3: CCARSLLAGGPYEQFF
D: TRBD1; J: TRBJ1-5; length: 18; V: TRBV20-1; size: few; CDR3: CSARAQTGAGGGNQPQHF
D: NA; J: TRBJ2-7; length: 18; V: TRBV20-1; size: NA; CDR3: CSARDLNKRALSSYEQYF
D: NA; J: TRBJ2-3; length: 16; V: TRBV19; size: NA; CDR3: CASSIRGYTSTDTQYF
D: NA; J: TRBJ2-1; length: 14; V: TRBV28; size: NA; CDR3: CASSLITEYNEQFF
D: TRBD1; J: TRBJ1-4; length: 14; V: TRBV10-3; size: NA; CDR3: CAISEGQGSEKLFF
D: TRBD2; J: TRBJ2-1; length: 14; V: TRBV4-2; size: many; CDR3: CASSQSRGRDEQFF
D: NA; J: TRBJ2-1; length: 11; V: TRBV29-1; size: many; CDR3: CSVGPYNEQFF
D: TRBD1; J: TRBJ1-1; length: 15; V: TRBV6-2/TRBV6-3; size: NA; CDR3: CASSPRGQGFTEAFF
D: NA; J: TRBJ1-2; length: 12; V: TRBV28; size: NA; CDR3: CASRTGGYGYTF
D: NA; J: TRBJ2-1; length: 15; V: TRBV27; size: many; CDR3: CASSPARAYGNEQFF